This T cell receptor (beta chain) was obtained from a study of blood T cell repertoires in COVID-19. Study-level background: Italy, Spain and the United States were the sources of the convalescent and acute COVID-19 samples. PBMCs, B-cell-depleted T cells, or T cells were the source of the cDNA or gDNA that made up the material.

Original methodology: Estimation of nucleated cell counts relied on the amplification of reference gene primers. The table came from immunoSEQ multiplex PCR; TCRdb's copy has only in-frame clones and leaves some out. V and J calls and clone size follow that table, whereas D and trimming were derived from the DNA. The data hold roughly 34,000 clones, with 75% to 85% observed a single time. The CDR3 runs to 14 residues. V trimming: 2 bases; J trimming: 6 bases; junction bases outside the gene matches: 6. CDR1 is SGHKS and CDR2 is YYEKEE in the germline V gene (reference sequence). The origin of this receptor is a woman in her sixties or seventies with acute or convalescent COVID-19. This chain uses TRBV5-5 with TRBJ2-7, with 9 bases fitting TRBD2. Sequences were obtained from peripheral blood. This CDR3 is CASSFTGLAAEQYF. In DNA, the CDR3 is TGTGCCAGCAGCTTTACGGGACTAGCCGCCGAGCAGTACTTC.